These 18 T cell receptor beta chains were all obtained from the same sample, sequenced in a study of T cell responses to AZD1222 COVID-19 vaccine. Clones were read by immunoSEQ multiplex PCR, and TCRdb kept only the in-frame ones, dropping some. The data contain some 120,000 clones, more than 75% of them seen just once; the ten biggest clones take up around 7.5%. The sequencing used peripheral blood, collected on day 0 of AZD1222 vaccination. These receptors came from an adult in good health.

CDR3 residues: CASLLRGDRKGYGYTF. DNA for the CDR3: TGTGCCAGTCTTCTCCGTGGCGACAGGAAGGGCTATGGCTACACCTTC. The chain is built from TRBV19 and TRBJ1-2; tentatively, D is TRBD1 (6 bases). The V and J ends lost 8 bases and 4 bases respectively, with 23 bases between them. Germline lookup yields CDR1 LNHDA and CDR2 SQIVND (reference sequence). This CDR3 spans 16 amino acids.

The V gene is TRBV6-6, the J gene TRBJ2-2, with D unclear. Germline V gene data show CDR1 as MNHNY and CDR2 as SVGAGI (reference sequence). The CDR3 contains 15 residues. Trimming took 2 bases from V and 0 from J, leaving 7 bases between them. As DNA, the CDR3 is TGTGCCAGCAGTTACGTTCAGGCGAACACCGGGGAGCTGTTTTTT. It codes for CASSYVQANTGELFF.

The chain uses TRBV3-1 (or the pseudogene TRBV3-2) and TRBJ2-7; 8 positions agree with TRBD1. V lost 3 bases to trimming and J lost 7 bases; unmatched junction nucleotides: 17. The CDR3 has 17 residues. Germline V gene data show CDR1 as LGHDT and CDR2 as YNNKEL (reference sequence). The CDR3 loop reads CASSQYLTGGTLREQYF. Written as DNA, the CDR3 is TGTGCCAGCAGCCAGTACCTCACAGGGGGGACTTTAAGGGAGCAGTACTTC.

The chain carries TRBV12-3 or TRBV12-4 and TRBJ1-1; TRBD1 aligns across 7 bases. V lost 1 base to trimming and J lost 8 bases; unmatched junction nucleotides: 4. This CDR3 comprises 13 residues. The CDR3 nucleotides are TGTGCCAGCAGTTTAGGGCAGGGGGGAGAAGCTTTCTTT. Its protein product is CASSLGQGGEAFF.

The V and J genes are TRBV6-6 and TRBJ2-3; no firm D call. Germline loops: CDR1 MNHNY, CDR2 SVGAGI (reference sequence). V lost 5 bases and J 0 bases, leaving 12 bases between the germline ends. CDR3 length: 15 amino acids. This chain's CDR3 is CASSNFGPSTDTQYF. The DNA of the CDR3 is TGTGCCAGCAGTAACTTCGGCCCTAGCACAGATACGCAGTATTTT.

The chain carries TRBV27 and TRBJ1-5; possible D gene TRBD1, 5 bases. The length of the CDR3 is 14 residues. Trimming took off 4 bases at V and 9 bases at J, with 16 bases between the two ends. Germline V gene sequence: CDR1 MNHEY, CDR2 SMNVEV (reference sequence). The CDR3 region has the DNA TGTGCCAGCAGTTCCGGGACGGAGCTAAGGCCCCAGCATTTT. Its protein is CASSSGTELRPQHF.

This chain links TRBV16 with TRBJ2-3, with D tentatively TRBD1 (6 bases). V was shortened by 4 bases and J by 6 bases, with 8 bases between the two germline ends. Germline CDR1 reads KGHSY; CDR2 reads FQNENV. This CDR3 is 12 amino acids long. Here the CDR3 reads CASSRQEDTQYF. CDR3 in DNA: TGTGCCAGCAGCCGACAGGAGGATACGCAGTATTTT.

CDR3 protein: CASSIVGYYGYTF. CDR3 coding DNA: TGTGCCAGTAGTATAGTAGGTTACTATGGCTACACCTTC. The V call is TRBV19, the J call TRBJ1-2; D remains unclear. V was pared by 1 base and J by 3 bases, with 6 bases between. CDR3 size: 13 residues. Germline V lookup: CDR1 LNHDA, CDR2 SQIVND (reference sequence).

The rearrangement joins TRBV5-6 to TRBJ2-2; 9 positions match TRBD1. Unmatched junction bases numbered 7, after V lost 1 base and J lost 6 bases. This CDR3 is built from 16 residues. Germline-derived CDR1 and CDR2 are SGHDT and YYEEEE. The CDR3 DNA follows: TGTGCCAGCAGCTTGATGGGGACAGGGCCCCCCGGGGAGCTGTTTTTT. This encodes CASSLMGTGPPGELFF.

CDR3 sequence reads: CASSPQGSNQPQHF. The CDR3 nucleotides read TGTGCCAGCTCACCCCAGGGTAGCAATCAGCCCCAGCATTTT. This sequence joins TRBV18 and TRBJ1-5, with D perhaps TRBD1 (5 bases). This CDR3 contains 14 residues. V lost 3 bases, J lost 0 bases, and 6 bases lay in between. CDR1 KGHSH and CDR2 LQKENI come from the germline V gene.

The chain links TRBV9 to TRBJ1-2; 7 bases agree with TRBD1. J lost 4 bases, V lost 6 bases, and 12 bases had no gene match. The CDR3 runs 15 residues. Germline values: CDR1 SGDLS, CDR2 YYNGEE. CDR3 sequence: CASNLMGDSRYGYTF. CDR3 bases: TGTGCCAGCAATCTGATGGGGGACAGCCGCTATGGCTACACCTTC.

This chain joins TRBV9 and TRBJ2-7; 12 positions agree with TRBD2. The CDR3 extends over 15 amino acids. The V gene end was trimmed by 5 bases and the J gene end by 6 bases; junction bases not matched to a gene: 9. CDR1 and CDR2 from the germline V gene are SGDLS and YYNGEE. The CDR3 nucleotides are TGTGCCAGCAGTTCTAGCGGGGGGGTTTCTCTCGAGCAGTACTTC. Translating gives CASSSSGGVSLEQYF.

This rearrangement joins TRBV19 to TRBJ1-1; TRBD1 matches at 9 bases. This CDR3 spans 17 amino acids. After removal of 5 bases from V and 0 bases from J, the junction contained 10 bases not matched to a gene. Germline V lookup: CDR1 LNHDA, CDR2 SQIVND (reference sequence). CDR3 nucleotide sequence: TGTGCCAGTAGTTCCCGGGGGACAGGGCCTATGAACACTGAAGCTTTCTTT. It codes for CASSSRGTGPMNTEAFF. Drawing the rest from reference TRBV19 and TRBJ1-1, the complete variable domain is DGGITQSPKYLFRKEGQNVTLSCEQNLNHDAMYWYRQDPGQGLRLIYYSQIVNDFQKGDIAEGYSVSREKKESFPLTVTSAQKNPTAFYLCASSSRGTGPMNTEAFFGQGTRLTVV.

The J gene is TRBJ2-7, the V gene TRBV6-5; D remains unclear. The CDR3 is 14 amino acids. The V end was cut by 10 bases, the J end by 1 base, with 17 bases between. Germline V gene sequence: CDR1 MNHEY, CDR2 SVGAGI. The CDR3 DNA is TGTGCCACGTCCAGCCCCGGCAGATCCTACGAGCAGTACTTC. Its translation is CATSSPGRSYEQYF.

The chain joins TRBV7-9 to TRBJ2-5; D unclear. The CDR3 has 15 amino acids. V was pared by 3 bases and J by 0 bases, with 11 bases between. Germline V gene data show CDR1 as SEHNR and CDR2 as FQNEAQ (reference sequence). The CDR3 reads CASSFFSHDQETQYF. In DNA form, the CDR3 reads TGTGCCAGCAGCTTTTTTAGTCACGACCAAGAGACCCAGTACTTC.

The chain couples TRBV10-3 to TRBJ1-1; D unresolved. CDR1 is ENHRY and CDR2 is SYGVKD in the germline V gene. This CDR3 has 13 residues. V was trimmed by 8 bases and J by 1 base, leaving 11 bases between them. This chain's CDR3 is CAIHYDENTEAFF. The CDR3 DNA reads as TGTGCCATCCATTACGACGAGAACACTGAAGCTTTCTTT.

The chain links TRBV19 to TRBJ1-2, with a possible D match to TRBD1 (6 bases). Trimming took off 6 bases at V and 4 bases at J, with 12 bases between the two ends. The germline gives CDR1 LNHDA, CDR2 SQIVND (reference sequence). CDR3 length: 13 residues. CDR3 amino acids: CASSRQATYGYTF. DNA of the CDR3: TGTGCCAGTAGCCGACAGGCTACCTATGGCTACACCTTC.

This clone was found once. The gene calls are TRBV5-1 and TRBJ1-4; TRBD1 is a possible D gene (5 bases). The V end lost 4 bases, the J end lost 4 bases, and 14 bases lay between the germline ends. CDR3 length: 15 residues. Germline V gives CDR1 SGHRS, CDR2 YFSETQ. The DNA of the CDR3 is TGCGCCAGCAGCCCCTCGGGGGGGGATAATGAAAAACTGTTTTTT. Translating gives CASSPSGGDNEKLFF.